Shown below are 25 T cell receptor beta chains from a single sample sequenced in a study of T-cell memory formation after mild COVID-19. In TCRdb, the 5' RACE reads were re-called with MiXCR into one record per CDR3 protein. Among about 110,000 distinct CDR3 sequences listed, over 13% were seen once. Sample: PBMCs or a T cell subset sorted from them (not recorded which). The receptors here all came from a young man who had mild COVID-19 (a few samples of this study predate the infection). Cell type and time point are not known.

This chain joins TRBV18 and TRBJ2-3, with TRBD1 matching over 9 bases. The CDR3 has 15 amino acids. Germline-derived CDR1 and CDR2 are KGHSH and LQKENI. Unmatched junction bases numbered 5, after V lost 3 bases and J lost 4 bases. The CDR3 is CASSPSQGASDTQYF. DNA for the CDR3: TGTGCCAGCTCACCGTCACAGGGGGCCTCAGATACGCAGTATTTT.

This clonotype was seen more than once but under ten times. The chain couples TRBV6-2 or TRBV6-3 to TRBJ2-7; 8 bases line up with TRBD1. CDR3 size: 15 residues. Germline V CDR1 and CDR2: MNHEY, SVGEGT. The ends lost 2 bases at V and 5 bases at J; junction bases unmatched: 8. The CDR3 reads CASSYSSQDRDEQYV. The DNA of the CDR3 is TGTGCCAGCAGTTACAGTTCACAGGACAGGGACGAGCAGTACGTC.

The table lists this clonotype with many counts. This CDR3 is CASSPSLAGDGITDTQYF. The CDR3 DNA reads as TGTGCCAGCAGCCCTAGTTTAGCGGGGGACGGGATCACAGATACGCAGTATTTT. The chain is built from TRBV7-9 and TRBJ2-3; 9 bases are a match to TRBD2. Germline assignment: CDR1 SEHNR and CDR2 FQNEAQ (reference sequence). The CDR3 has 18 residues. After removal of 5 bases from V and 2 bases from J, the junction contained 14 bases not matched to a gene.

The chain uses TRBV5-4 and TRBJ2-1; maybe TRBD2 (6 bases). V was shortened by 9 bases and J by 10 bases, with 20 bases between the two germline ends. Germline assignment: CDR1 SGHNT and CDR2 YYREEE (reference sequence). This CDR3 has 13 amino acids. The CDR3 is CATPGPGAGEQFF. The CDR3 DNA sequence: TGTGCCACCCCGGGCCCCGGGGCGGGGGAGCAGTTCTTC.

CDR3 in amino acids: CASTNRENTEAFF. The CDR3 bases are TGTGCCAGCACCAACAGGGAGAACACTGAAGCTTTCTTT. The chain joins TRBV4-2 to TRBJ1-1; weak D call: TRBD1 (6 bases). CDR1 and CDR2 from the germline V gene are LGHNA and YNFKEQ. Trimming took 7 bases from V and 1 from J, leaving 10 bases between them. The CDR3 runs 13 residues.

This clonotype has a handful of counts. The V and J genes are TRBV7-8 and TRBJ2-5; D is ambiguous. CDR3 size: 14 residues. V was cut by 7 bases and J by 1 base, with 13 bases left in between. The germline V gene has CDR1 SGHVS and CDR2 FQNEAQ. The CDR3 sequence: CASTSLGSQETQYF. In DNA form, the CDR3 reads TGTGCCAGCACCTCACTTGGAAGCCAAGAGACCCAGTACTTC.

This clonotype occurred a few times. The J gene is TRBJ2-5, the V gene TRBV20-1; 11 bases match TRBD1. The junction had 5 bases not matched to a gene; V was cut back by 3 bases and J by 2 bases. The CDR3 extends over 15 amino acids. The germline CDR1 and CDR2 sequences are DFQATT and SNEGSKA (reference sequence). The CDR3 nucleotides read TGCAGTGCTAGGGACGGGGACAGGGGGCAAGAGACCCAGTACTTC. It specifies CSARDGDRGQETQYF.

This chain links TRBV29-1 with TRBJ2-1; 9 bases are a match to TRBD2. Germline V gene lookup returns CDR1 SQVTM and CDR2 ANQGSEA. The V and J ends lost 4 bases and 6 bases, in that order; junction bases with no gene match: 10. This CDR3 contains 15 residues. CDR3 DNA sequence: TGCAGCGTTGTATCGCGGGGGGGCCTAAGCAATGAGCAGTTCTTC. Its translation: CSVVSRGGLSNEQFF.

This clonotype showed up just a few times. The CDR3 DNA is TGTGCCAGCAGGTGGGGGGGTTCCTACGAGCAGTACTTC. This encodes CASRWGGSYEQYF. The chain recombines TRBV2 with TRBJ2-7, with 7 bases aligning to TRBD2. CDR3 size: 13 residues. Unmatched junction bases numbered 3, after V lost 6 bases and J lost 1 base. The germline V gene encodes CDR1 SNHLY and CDR2 FYNNEI.

The V gene is TRBV5-1, the J gene TRBJ2-1, with 10 bases identical to TRBD2. The CDR3 totals 16 residues. Trimming removed 4 bases from V and 3 bases from J; junction bases left unmatched: 7. In germline, CDR1 is SGHRS, CDR2 YFSETQ. The CDR3 is CASSHPLAGVYNEQFF. CDR3 DNA sequence: TGCGCCAGCAGCCACCCTCTAGCGGGAGTCTACAATGAGCAGTTCTTC.

This clonotype was picked up many times. This chain uses TRBV5-5 with TRBJ1-5; D not certain. CDR3 length equals 15 residues. V lost 4 bases and J lost 2, with 13 bases in between. In germline, CDR1 is SGHKS, CDR2 YYEKEE (reference sequence). The CDR3 nucleotides are TGTGCCAGCAGCCCGGGAGAAGTGGGCAATCAGCCCCAGCATTTT. Translation: CASSPGEVGNQPQHF.

This clonotype was picked up a small number of times. The chain recombines TRBV12-3 or TRBV12-4 with TRBJ2-3, with a weak D call TRBD2 (5 bases). The length of the CDR3 is 13 residues. V was clipped by 4 bases and J by 10 bases, with 15 bases between them. The CDR3 protein is CASSSSPEVSQYF. The CDR3 region has the DNA TGTGCCAGCAGTTCTAGCCCGGAGGTGTCGCAGTATTTT.

Only a few counts were recorded for this clonotype. The chain has TRBV9 and TRBJ1-4, with D hard to call. Trimming took 3 bases from V and 8 from J, leaving 8 bases between them. The germline CDR1 and CDR2 sequences are SGDLS and YYNGEE. The CDR3 has 12 residues. The CDR3 spells CASSDAREKLFF. In DNA, the CDR3 is TGTGCCAGCAGCGACGCCAGGGAAAAACTGTTTTTT.

The CDR3 DNA sequence: TGTGCCAGCAACCCGTCGTATAGCGGGGGGCCGCACGAGCAGTACTTC. Translation gives CASNPSYSGGPHEQYF. The chain links TRBV3-1 to TRBJ2-7; 10 nucleotides align to TRBD2. The trim removed 7 bases at V and 5 bases at J, leaving 14 bases unmatched. CDR3 length equals 16 residues. Per germline, CDR1 LGHDT and CDR2 YNNKEL (reference sequence).

The chain recombines TRBV12-3 or TRBV12-4 with TRBJ2-5; D possibly corresponds to TRBD2 (5 bases). The germline V and J ends were trimmed by 6 bases and 2 bases, with 7 bases remaining between them. The CDR3 runs 12 residues. CDR3: CASSRGQETQYF. The CDR3 region has the DNA TGTGCCAGCAGCCGGGGACAAGAGACCCAGTACTTC.

The gene calls are TRBV11-3 and TRBJ2-1; D is unclear. Deletions cut 3 bases from V and 5 bases from J, with 8 bases between. Germline V CDR1 and CDR2: SGHNT, YENEEA. The CDR3 covers 13 residues. CDR3 nucleotides: TGTGCCAGCAGCTTTGGCGGAGACAATGAGCAGTTCTTC. It encodes CASSFGGDNEQFF. Filled out from reference TRBV11-3 and TRBJ2-1, the complete variable domain reads EAGVVQSPRYKIIEKKQPVAFWCNPISGHNTLYWYLQNLGQGPELLIRYENEEAVDDSQLPKDRFSAERLKGVDSTLKIQPAELGDSAVYLCASSFGGDNEQFFGPGTRLTVL.

The chain links TRBV4-1 to TRBJ2-1; possible D gene TRBD1, 5 bases. With 4 bases removed from V and 6 bases from J, the gap between germline ends came to 19 bases. Germline V gene sequence: CDR1 MGHRA, CDR2 YSYEKL. This CDR3 spans 16 amino acids. In DNA, the CDR3 is TGCGCCAGCAGCCCCGCGGACACCCTCGTCGGCAATGAGCAGTTCTTC. Translated, it gives CASSPADTLVGNEQFF.

This clonotype turned up a few times. This rearrangement joins TRBV12-3 or TRBV12-4 to TRBJ2-2; a weak D match, TRBD2 (7 bases). Deletions cut 4 bases from V and 3 bases from J, with 12 bases between. This CDR3 comprises 15 residues. CDR3 region: CASSWGGADTGELFF. CDR3 DNA sequence: TGTGCCAGCAGTTGGGGGGGGGCCGACACCGGGGAGCTGTTTTTT.

In this sample, this clonotype turned up once. The V and J genes are TRBV7-9 and TRBJ1-1; perhaps TRBD1 as D (6 bases). CDR1 and CDR2 (germline): SEHNR, FQNEAQ (reference sequence). Deletions cut 5 bases from V and 1 base from J, with 8 bases between. The CDR3 has 13 amino acids. The CDR3 DNA follows: TGTGCCAGCAGCGGGGGCTCGAACACTGAAGCTTTCTTT. Protein product: CASSGGSNTEAFF.

V usage is TRBV28 and J usage is TRBJ1-2; D perhaps matches TRBD1 (5 bases). V was clipped by 2 bases and J by 5 bases, with 12 bases between them. In germline, CDR1 is MDHEN, CDR2 SYDVKM. This CDR3 is built from 14 residues. CDR3 sequence reads: CASSLLDSRYGYTF. CDR3 DNA: TGTGCCAGCAGTTTACTCGACAGTCGATATGGCTACACCTTC.

The V and J genes are TRBV9 and TRBJ2-6, with D unresolved. The length of the CDR3 is 16 residues. V shed 0 bases and J shed 0 bases, with 7 bases lying between them. CDR1 is SGDLS and CDR2 is YYNGEE in the germline V gene. CDR3 bases: TGTGCCAGCAGCGTAGAACAGTCCTCTGGGGCCAACGTCCTGACTTTC. As protein: CASSVEQSSGANVLTF.

This clonotype showed up many times. The rearrangement links TRBV7-2 to TRBJ2-1, with 14 nucleotides matching TRBD2. CDR3 length: 15 residues. V trimming: 5 bases; J trimming: 6 bases; junction bases outside the gene matches: 3. Germline-derived CDR1 and CDR2 are SGHTA and FQGNSA. DNA for the CDR3: TGTGCCAGCAGCCAGGGACTAGCGGGGGCCAATGAGCAGTTCTTC. Translating it yields CASSQGLAGANEQFF.

This clonotype has more than one count but fewer than ten. The CDR3 loop is CASSNDADPRFFYGYTF. For the CDR3, the DNA is TGTGCCAGTAGTAATGACGCGGATCCAAGGTTTTTCTATGGCTACACCTTC. The chain joins TRBV19 to TRBJ1-2; no firm D call. V gave up 4 bases and J gave up 4 bases, with 22 bases separating them. Germline loops: CDR1 LNHDA, CDR2 SQIVND (reference sequence). CDR3 length: 17 amino acids.

There are a few counts of this clonotype. This chain uses TRBV12-3 or TRBV12-4 with TRBJ2-1; 8 bases align to TRBD2. V shed 2 bases, J shed 7 bases, and the junction held 19 bases outside the gene matches. The CDR3 covers 19 residues. CDR3 DNA sequence: TGTGCCAGCAGTTTAACCATCGGAACGACTAGCGTACCAGGGAATGAGCAGTTCTTC. It yields the protein CASSLTIGTTSVPGNEQFF.

This clonotype was seen a few times. This chain links TRBV20-1 with TRBJ2-1; a weak D match, TRBD2 (6 bases). This CDR3 contains 14 residues. V was pared by 0 bases and J by 5 bases, with 11 bases between. Per the germline V gene, CDR1 is DFQATT and CDR2 is SNEGSKA (reference sequence). This CDR3 reads CSARDPRGDNEQFF. The CDR3 DNA follows: TGCAGTGCTAGAGATCCGCGGGGAGACAATGAGCAGTTCTTC.